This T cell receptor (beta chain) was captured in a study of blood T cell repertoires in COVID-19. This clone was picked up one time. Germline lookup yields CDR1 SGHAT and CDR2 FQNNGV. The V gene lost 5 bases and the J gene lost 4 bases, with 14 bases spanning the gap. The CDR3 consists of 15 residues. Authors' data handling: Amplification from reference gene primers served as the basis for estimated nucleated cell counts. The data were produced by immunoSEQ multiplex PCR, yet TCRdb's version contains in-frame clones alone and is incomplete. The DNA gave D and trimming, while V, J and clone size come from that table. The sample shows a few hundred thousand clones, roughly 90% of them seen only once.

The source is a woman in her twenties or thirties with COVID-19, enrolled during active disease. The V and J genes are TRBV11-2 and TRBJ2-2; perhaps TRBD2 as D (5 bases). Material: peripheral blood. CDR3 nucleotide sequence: TGTGCCAGCAGCCCCCCCGGAGGAGGCACCGGGGAGCTGTTTTTT. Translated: CASSPPGGGTGELFF.